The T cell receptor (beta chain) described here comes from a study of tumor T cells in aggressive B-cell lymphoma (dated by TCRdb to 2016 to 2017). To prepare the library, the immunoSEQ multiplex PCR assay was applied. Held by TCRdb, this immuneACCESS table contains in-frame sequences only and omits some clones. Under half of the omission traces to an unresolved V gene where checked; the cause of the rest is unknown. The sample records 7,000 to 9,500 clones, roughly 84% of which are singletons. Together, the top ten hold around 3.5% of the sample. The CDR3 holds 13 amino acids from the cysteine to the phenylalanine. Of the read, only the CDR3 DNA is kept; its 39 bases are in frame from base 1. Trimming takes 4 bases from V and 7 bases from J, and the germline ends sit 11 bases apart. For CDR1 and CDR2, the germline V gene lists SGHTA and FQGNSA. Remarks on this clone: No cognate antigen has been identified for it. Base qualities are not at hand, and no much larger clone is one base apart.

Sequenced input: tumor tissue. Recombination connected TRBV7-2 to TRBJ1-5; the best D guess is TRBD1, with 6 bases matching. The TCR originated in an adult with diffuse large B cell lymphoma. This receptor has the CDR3 CASSSQGNQPQHF. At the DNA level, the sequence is TGTGCCAGCAGCTCGCAGGGGAACCAGCCCCAGCATTTT.